This T cell receptor beta chain was sequenced for a study of T cells in localized non-small cell lung cancer. Overall study results and limits: Within adjacent lung there appeared a median approximately 59 of the top 100 tumor clones.

Looked up from germline, CDR1 is SSHAT and CDR2 is FNYEAQ (reference sequence). CDR3 length: 15 amino acids. The method was immunoSEQ multiplex PCR; TCRdb's version includes in-frame clones alone and lacks a portion of them. Among some 10,000 clones listed, 70% to 80% were seen once. Turning to this clone: Its antigen is not identified. The junction shows a germline mismatch at one end, possibly a read error.

This specimen was peripheral blood, taken before any cancer treatment. The TCR comes from a male donor older than 55 with stage I lung adenocarcinoma. The genes are TRBV7-7 and TRBJ2-5; 8 nucleotides match TRBD2. The CDR3 here is CASSLQAGAGETQYF. As DNA, the CDR3 is TGTGCTAGCAGCTTGCAAGCGGGGGCGGGAGAGACCCAGTACTTC.